One sample yielded the 3 T cell receptor beta chains listed below, sequenced in a study of blood T cell repertoires in COVID-19. Libraries were prepared by immunoSEQ multiplex PCR; TCRdb keeps only in-frame clonotypes and omits some of them. The sample yields 95,000 to 150,000 clones, roughly 85% seen once. Sequencing used peripheral blood. These receptor sequences come from a middle-aged man with acute or convalescent COVID-19.

This chain uses TRBV19 with TRBJ1-2, with D perhaps matching TRBD1 (5 bases). The V end was cut by 8 bases, the J end by 3 bases, with 16 bases between. This CDR3 spans 14 amino acids. In germline, CDR1 is LNHDA, CDR2 SQIVND (reference sequence). The CDR3 spells CASSRGINYYGYTF. The CDR3 bases are TGTGCCAGTTCAAGGGGTATAAATTACTATGGCTACACCTTC.

This clone was observed once. J is TRBJ1-1 and V is TRBV6-5; TRBD1 agrees at 8 bases. V lost 9 bases, J lost 5 bases, and 8 bases stayed unmatched. This CDR3 is 13 amino acids long. Germline values: CDR1 MNHEY, CDR2 SVGAGI. Here the CDR3 reads CASSDRGITEAFF. The CDR3 nucleotides read TGTGCCAGTTCAGACAGGGGTATAACTGAAGCTTTCTTT.

The gene calls are TRBV18 and TRBJ2-5; the match to TRBD1 covers 9 bases. The CDR3 is 15 residues long. V trimming: 4 bases; J trimming: 4 bases; junction bases outside the gene matches: 7. Per germline, CDR1 KGHSH and CDR2 LQKENI. The CDR3 spells CASSQDRGKRETQYF. The DNA of the CDR3 is TGTGCCAGCTCACAAGACAGGGGGAAGAGAGAGACCCAGTACTTC.